This T cell receptor (beta chain) was sequenced for a study of T cell changes during pregnancy in multiple sclerosis. This clone appeared a single time. The V gene's germline CDR1 is MGHRA and CDR2 YSYEKL. Deletions cut 4 bases from V and 1 base from J, with 7 bases between. This CDR3 is 13 amino acids long. The protocol was immunoSEQ multiplex PCR, while the TCRdb copy is restricted to in-frame clones and leaves out a portion. Of roughly 76,000 clones in the sample, 90% to 95% were seen once. This chain joins TRBV4-1 and TRBJ1-1; no clear D gene. The sequence was collected from a female donor with multiple sclerosis, enrolled in a pregnancy study. The sample was CD4+ T cells from peripheral blood mononuclear cells, taken in the second trimester of pregnancy. For the CDR3, the DNA is TGCGCCAGCAGCCGGTCAGAGAACACTGAAGCTTTCTTT. Its protein is CASSRSENTEAFF.